This note documents a single T cell receptor (beta chain) sequence. In germline, CDR1 is SGHNT, CDR2 YYREEE (reference sequence). CDR3 length equals 15 residues. The ends were cut back, 4 bases at V and 0 bases at J, with 14 bases in the middle. The data belong to a study of technical replicates of blood from a handful of donors. Sequencing was performed with immunoSEQ multiplex PCR; in TCRdb, only in-frame clones are kept and a portion is missing. The table lists some 60,000 clones, 75% to 95% of them singletons. The clonotype was recovered from a human donor in good health. Some clones in this sample may be carry-over from other donors' samples. Sequencing was carried out using PBMCs. The rearrangement uses TRBV5-4 and TRBJ2-7; D is perhaps TRBD2 (6 bases). CDR3 sequence reads: CASSPGGGPSYEQYF. CDR3 in DNA: TGTGCCAGCAGCCCTGGAGGAGGGCCCTCCTACGAGCAGTACTTC.